The T cell receptor (beta chain) under discussion was sequenced for a study of beta chain features in type 1 diabetes listed by TCRdb under 2018. With respect to the entire study: No differences in mean age, gender distribution, total cell number or subset yield were found between patients and healthy donors. A total of roughly 100 million sorted cells were examined across all samples, and the number of cells per subset was strongly correlated with RNA yield. Regulatory and stem cell-like memory subsets were obtained from only 8 patients and about 8 healthy donors, while naive and central memory subsets were obtained from all 30 or so donors. In the study, recently diagnosed type 1 diabetes patients and matched healthy donors were compared on the TCRB repertoires of their sorted circulating CD4+ T cell subsets. Broader findings and caveats from the paper: Shorter templates might be favored by PCR, yet because patient and control samples were amplified and corrected together, any such skew would affect both groups equally. Only small numbers of individuals were included in the HLA sub-analyses, which left unresolved whether HLA type had any influence on TCRB rearrangement. Because cDNA was sequenced instead of genomic DNA, activated cells with high expression could be over-represented, although the groups did not differ in activation or CD3 levels. Fewer insertions and more nucleotide deletions at VDJ recombination sites were observed in patients with type 1 diabetes, implying thymic rearrangement abnormalities. Naive, central memory and regulatory TCRB repertoires appeared to be more similar among patients than among healthy donors. A moderate but significant shortening of TCRB CDR3 length was observed in type 1 diabetes patients in all four CD4+ subsets.

The High Capacity cDNA Reverse Transcription Kit was used to reverse transcribe all of the isolated RNA, meaning that expressed TCRB transcripts were what got sequenced. Deep immunoSEQ sequencing was performed on naive, central memory and regulatory T cell samples, with an average of around 3.5 million total reads per sample. Sorted cells were lysed in RLT buffer, and RNA was extracted using DNase-treated RNeasy Micro or Mini kits according to cell number. To prevent cross-contamination, each cell subset was processed individually, whereas patient and healthy donor samples were processed jointly. The immunoSEQ multiplex PCR was used to amplify TCRB sequences from cDNA, generating 87-bp fragments that spanned the CDR3 region. Amplicons were sequenced on the Illumina HiSeq platform. As for the authors' bioinformatics: Synthetic template baselines were used to correct PCR bias computationally, reads within Hamming distance 2 were collapsed together, and singletons that could not be merged were discarded. By aligning reads against IMGT, V, D and J genes, CDR3 length, and insertions or deletions at six rearrangement sites were assigned. Within each subset, clonotype counts were normalized to sorted cell number, after which true diversity and Gini coefficients were computed with the tcR R package. Repertoire sharing was quantified using the overlap coefficient calculated on TCRB nucleotide sequences. Entries here come from immuneACCESS through TCRdb and include only in-frame sequences with V and J called. Some clones fail to appear in such tables; in the studies checked, an unresolved V gene covers under half of the shortfall, and the cause of the remainder is unknown. Clone size and the V and J calls come from that table; the DNA yielded D and trimming. The sample profile shows about 160,000 clones; roughly 8.1% of them were found once. 0.55% to 0.75% of the sample is taken by the ten largest.

Compared with germline, V lacks 5 bases and J lacks 7 bases; bases without a gene match: 5. The CDR3 numbers 14 residues from cysteine through phenylalanine. The CDR3 DNA has 42 bases and is translated from base 1. The germline V gene provides CDR1 SGHTA and CDR2 FQGNSA. This clone has only a few counts. The antigen it binds to is not known. Base qualities are not recorded, but no much larger clone differs from it by a single base. A single peripheral blood draw of 90 to 150 mL on average was collected from each donor into heparinised tubes. A BD FACSAria II was used to sort naive, central memory, regulatory and stem cell-like memory CD4+ T cells with a panel that included CD45RO, CCR7, CD25, CD127, CD95 and CD27. All sorted populations exceeded 95% purity. PBMCs were isolated immediately by Lymphoprep density gradient centrifugation and stained directly without culture. Samples were stained and sorted in pairs, with one healthy donor and one patient per experiment, so that batch effects were minimized.

This sequence uses TRBV7-2 and TRBJ2-1; 10 bases in the middle match TRBD1. The source of this sequence is a man in his late teens or twenties in good health. The sample was central memory CD4+ T cells from blood. The DNA sequence follows: TGTGCCAGCAGCCGGGACAGGGGTGGTAATGAGCAGTTCTTC. It encodes CASSRDRGGNEQFF.